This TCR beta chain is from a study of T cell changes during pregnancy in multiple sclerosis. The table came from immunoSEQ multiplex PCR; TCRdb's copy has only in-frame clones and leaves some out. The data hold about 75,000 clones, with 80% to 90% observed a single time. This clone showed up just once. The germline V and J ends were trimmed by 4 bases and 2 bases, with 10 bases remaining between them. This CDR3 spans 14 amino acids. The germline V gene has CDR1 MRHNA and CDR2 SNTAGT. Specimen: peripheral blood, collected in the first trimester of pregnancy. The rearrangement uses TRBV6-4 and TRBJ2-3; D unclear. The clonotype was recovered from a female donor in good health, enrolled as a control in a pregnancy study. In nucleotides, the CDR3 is TGTGCCAGCAGTGCTCGACTGTTCACAGATACGCAGTATTTT. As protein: CASSARLFTDTQYF.